The present T cell receptor (beta chain) was sequenced within a study of identical twins. Template switching, a step in the protocol, added a universal primer site, and cDNA carried unique molecular identifiers. TCRdb independently ran MiXCR on the 5' RACE reads; one entry per CDR3 protein. The data hold around 1.7 million distinct CDR3 sequences, with around a third observed a single time. This clonotype has more than one count but fewer than ten. The CDR3 totals 14 residues. Germline V CDR1 and CDR2: DFQATT, SNEGSKA (reference sequence). Trimming removed 4 bases from V and 2 bases from J, with 14 bases in between.

Sample: cord blood. This TCR was sampled from a newborn girl in good health. The chain couples TRBV20-1 to TRBJ1-1; the D gene is possibly TRBD1 (6 bases). The CDR3 region is CSAKKWGANTEAFF. In DNA, the CDR3 is TGCAGTGCTAAAAAATGGGGGGCTAACACTGAAGCTTTCTTT.